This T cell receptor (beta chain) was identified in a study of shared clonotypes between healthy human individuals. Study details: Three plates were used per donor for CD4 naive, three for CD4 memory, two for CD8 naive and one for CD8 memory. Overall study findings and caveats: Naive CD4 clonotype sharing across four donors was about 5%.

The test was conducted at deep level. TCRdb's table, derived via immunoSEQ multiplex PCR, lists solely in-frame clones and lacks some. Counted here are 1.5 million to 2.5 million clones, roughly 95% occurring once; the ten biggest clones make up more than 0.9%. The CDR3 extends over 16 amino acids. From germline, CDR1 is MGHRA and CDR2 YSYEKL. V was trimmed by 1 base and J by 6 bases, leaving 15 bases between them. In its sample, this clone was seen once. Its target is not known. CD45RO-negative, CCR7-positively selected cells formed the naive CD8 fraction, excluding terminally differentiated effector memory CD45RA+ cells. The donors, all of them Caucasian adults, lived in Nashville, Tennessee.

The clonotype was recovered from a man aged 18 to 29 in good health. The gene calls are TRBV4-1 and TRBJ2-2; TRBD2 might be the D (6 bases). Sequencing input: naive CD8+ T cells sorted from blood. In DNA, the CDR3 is TGCGCCAGCAGCCAAGGTTCGGGGGACCCGGCCGGGGAGCTGTTTTTT. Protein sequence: CASSQGSGDPAGELFF.